Below are 21 T cell receptor beta chains sequenced from a single sample in a study of post-analysis software for immune sequencing data. Study-level points and caveats: Four or five TRBV segments, including TRBV5-6, TRBV5-1 and TRBV20-1, were more frequent in patients than controls.

These receptors lack a known antigen. Every TCR beta cDNA library bore unique molecular identifiers. From the PCR reads, TCRdb called clonotypes with MiXCR, one entry per CDR3 protein. The data show about 150,000 distinct CDR3 sequences, with roughly 30% seen just once and about 1.6% held by the top ten. Sequenced: blood. All receptors derive from a girl between 5 and 17 years old with multiple sclerosis.

This clonotype was counted only a few times. This chain uses TRBV14 with TRBJ2-1, with 9 bases matching TRBD2. Germline lookup yields CDR1 SGHDN and CDR2 FVKESK. The CDR3 runs 17 residues. The J segment lost 4 bases and the V segment lost 1 base, leaving 8 bases of the junction unmatched. CDR3 coding DNA: TGTGCCAGCAGCCAAGTTGGTAGTAGCGGGAGATACAATGAGCAGTTCTTC. This codes for CASSQVGSSGRYNEQFF.

For this clonotype: A read error may account for a junction end that differs from germline. The chain combines TRBV7-9 with TRBJ1-2; weak D call: TRBD1 (6 bases). Germline-derived CDR1 and CDR2 are SEHNR and FQNEAQ (reference sequence). This CDR3 is 12 amino acids long. The CDR3 loop reads CAGSLGDTGYTF. The CDR3, as DNA: TGTGCCGGCAGCTTAGGGGACACTGGCTACACCTTC.

This clonotype was seen a few times. The rearrangement uses TRBV6-2 or TRBV6-3 and TRBJ1-5; 9 bases align to TRBD1. Germline assignment: CDR1 MNHEY and CDR2 SVGEGT. CDR3 size: 18 residues. J lost 0 bases, V lost 5 bases, and 11 bases had no gene match. CDR3: CASSTTGQGFYSNQPQHF. The CDR3 DNA is TGTGCCAGCAGTACTACGGGACAGGGCTTTTATAGCAATCAGCCCCAGCATTTT.

This clonotype has a count of ten or more. V usage is TRBV20-1 and J usage is TRBJ1-2; 7 bases fit TRBD1. Germline loops: CDR1 DFQATT, CDR2 SNEGSKA (reference sequence). This CDR3 has 14 amino acids. The V and J ends lost 0 bases and 8 bases, in that order; junction bases with no gene match: 9. This CDR3 is CSAREGGGGSGYTF. The CDR3 nucleotides read TGCAGTGCTAGAGAGGGAGGGGGCGGATCGGGCTACACCTTC.

Worth noting for this clonotype: A much larger clone differs by one base, so this may be a read error. For the CDR3, the DNA is TGCGCCAGTATTCGACAGACTTACAAGCAGTACTTC. Translating gives CASIRQTYKQYF. This chain connects TRBV5-1 to TRBJ2-4; the D gene is possibly TRBD1 (5 bases). Deletions cut 8 bases from V and 13 bases from J, with 19 bases between. Germline V gives CDR1 SGHRS, CDR2 YFSETQ. This CDR3 has 12 residues.

The sample holds many counts of this clonotype. The rearrangement links TRBV12-3 or TRBV12-4 to TRBJ2-1; D not resolved. V lost 7 bases and J 4 bases, leaving 23 bases between the germline ends. The CDR3 runs to 17 residues. The CDR3 DNA is TGTGCCAGCACCCTTCCCGAGTACCCGCCTGAATACAATGAGCAGTTCTTC. This translates into CASTLPEYPPEYNEQFF.

This clonotype was observed at least ten times. V gene TRBV18 combines with J gene TRBJ2-7; 9 bases agree with TRBD2. The CDR3 sequence is 15 residues long. The V gene's germline CDR1 is KGHSH and CDR2 LQKENI. Germline trimming cut 5 bases from V and 3 bases from J; bases unmatched to any gene: 8. The CDR3 is CASSASGTAVYEQYF. The CDR3 DNA reads as TGTGCCAGCTCAGCTAGCGGGACAGCCGTCTACGAGCAGTACTTC.

On this clonotype: This may be a read error, as it is one base from a much larger clone. The rearrangement links TRBV7-3 to TRBJ2-5; TRBD2 aligns across 14 bases. Per germline, CDR1 SGHTA and CDR2 FQGTGA. The CDR3 length is 16 residues. CDR3 DNA: TGTGCCGGCAGCCGGACTAGCGGGAGGTGGCAAGAGACCCAGTACTTC. It codes for CAGSRTSGRWQETQYF.

This clonotype was seen more than once but under ten times. Compared with germline, one end of the junction differs, possibly owing to a read error. This sequence joins TRBV20-1 and TRBJ2-1; 7 nucleotides align to TRBD2. CDR1 and CDR2 (germline): DFQATT, SNEGSKA (reference sequence). CDR3 length: 17 amino acids. For the CDR3, the DNA is TGCAGTGCTTTGACTAGCCCTCCACTAGGCTCCTACAGTGAGCAGTTCTTC. Translated: CSALTSPPLGSYSEQFF.

This clonotype was observed once. Just one base apart from a much larger clone, this may be a read error. This chain joins TRBV7-9 and TRBJ2-3; D is ambiguous. Trimming pared 5 bases from V and 0 bases from J, leaving 9 bases between. The CDR3 covers 14 residues. Germline lookup yields CDR1 SEHNR and CDR2 FQNEAQ (reference sequence). The CDR3 region is CASSPHGSTDTQYF. CDR3 DNA sequence: TGTGCCAGCAGCCCACATGGGAGCACAGATACGCAGTATTTT.

The chain is built from TRBV10-2 and TRBJ2-7; 13 nucleotides align to TRBD2. The germline gives CDR1 WSHSY, CDR2 SAAADI. The CDR3 has 15 residues. The V segment lost 4 bases and the J segment 4 bases; nucleotides outside the gene matches: 4. Here the CDR3 DNA reads TGCGCCAGCAGTGCGGGACTAGCGGGAAAATACGAGCAGTACTTC. Translated: CASSAGLAGKYEQYF.

The chain recombines TRBV15 with TRBJ2-2; D call uncertain. Between the trimmed V and J ends, which lost 5 bases and 2 bases, there was a span of 3 bases. Germline V gene sequence: CDR1 LNHNV, CDR2 YYDKDF (reference sequence). The CDR3 totals 12 residues. The CDR3 loop is CATSANTGELFF. Here the CDR3 DNA reads TGTGCCACCAGCGCAAACACCGGGGAGCTGTTTTTT.

This clonotype was found many times. The chain couples TRBV29-1 to TRBJ2-3; D perhaps matches TRBD2 (5 bases). CDR1 is SQVTM, CDR2 ANQGSEA, per germline. V lost 0 bases and J 10 bases, leaving 23 bases between the germline ends. CDR3 length equals 16 residues. The CDR3 sequence: CSVEDPEGVAGWAQYF. CDR3 in DNA: TGCAGCGTTGAAGATCCCGAGGGAGTAGCCGGATGGGCGCAGTATTTT.

This clonotype was observed a few times. The chain has TRBV20-1 and TRBJ2-3; TRBD2 agrees at 16 bases. The germline CDR1 and CDR2 sequences are DFQATT and SNEGSKA (reference sequence). This CDR3 comprises 17 residues. V shed 4 bases, J shed 6 bases, and the junction held 10 bases outside the gene matches. The CDR3 reads CSATPVGTSGRGDTQYF. The CDR3, as DNA: TGCAGTGCTACCCCTGTAGGGACTAGCGGGAGGGGCGATACGCAGTATTTT.

Of note for this clonotype: This may be a read error, as it is one base from a much larger clone. This rearrangement joins TRBV9 to TRBJ1-2, with a tentative D call TRBD1 (6 bases). The CDR3 has 15 residues. Per the germline V gene, CDR1 is SGDLS and CDR2 is YYNGEE. The CDR3 loop reads CACSVEGTGSLGYTF. CDR3 DNA sequence: TGTGCCTGCAGCGTAGAAGGTACAGGGTCCTTGGGCTACACCTTC.

This clonotype was recorded many times. V and J are TRBV7-9 and TRBJ2-7, with D uncertain. The CDR3 totals 12 residues. V lost 2 bases, J lost 4 bases, and 6 bases lay in between. Germline assignment: CDR1 SEHNR and CDR2 FQNEAQ (reference sequence). CDR3 in DNA: TGTGCCAGCAGCTTACATCCATACGAGCAGTACTTC. It encodes CASSLHPYEQYF.

This clonotype was recorded many times. The rearrangement uses TRBV6-5 and TRBJ2-5, with TRBD2 matching over 14 bases. CDR3 length equals 19 residues. CDR1 and CDR2 (germline): MNHEY, SVGAGI. The V segment lost 2 bases and the J segment 2 bases; nucleotides outside the gene matches: 10. The CDR3 coding sequence is TGTGCCAGCAGTTACCACCTGCGGACTAGCGGGAGGCCGCAAGAGACCCAGTACTTC. Its translation is CASSYHLRTSGRPQETQYF.

About this clonotype: This may be a read error, as it is one base from a much larger clone. V and J are TRBV4-1 and TRBJ2-1; weak D call: TRBD1 (5 bases). Germline V CDR1 and CDR2: MGHRA, YSYEKL. CDR3 length equals 18 residues. As DNA, the CDR3 is TGCGCCGGCAGCCAGGGCCCGGAATACGGACGTACCTACAATGAGCAGTTCTTC. Protein product: CAGSQGPEYGRTYNEQFF.

This clonotype has ten or more counts. DNA for the CDR3: TGTGCCAGCAGCCCAGGACTAGCGGGCACCTACGAGCAGTACTTC. Its protein product is CASSPGLAGTYEQYF. The V gene is TRBV7-3, the J gene TRBJ2-7; 11 bases match TRBD2. V gave up 5 bases and J gave up 2 bases; unmatched junction bases: 5. The germline gives CDR1 SGHTA, CDR2 FQGTGA. The CDR3 covers 15 residues.

The sample holds many counts of this clonotype. The rearrangement joins TRBV7-2 to TRBJ1-5; possibly TRBD1 for D (6 bases). The ends were cut back, 1 base at V and 3 bases at J, with 13 bases in the middle. CDR1 SGHTA and CDR2 FQGNSA come from the germline V gene. The CDR3 spans 16 residues. The DNA of the CDR3 is TGTGCCAGCAGCTTAGTGGCGACAGGTTTCAATCAGCCCCAGCATTTT. It yields the protein CASSLVATGFNQPQHF.

Details on this clonotype: The junction shows a germline mismatch at one end, possibly a read error. The rearrangement links TRBV2 to TRBJ2-2; 9 nucleotides match TRBD1. There are 15 residues in the CDR3. Germline V CDR1 and CDR2: SNHLY, FYNNEI. The CDR3, as DNA: TGTGCCAGCAGGAAGGGACAGGGAGGCACCTGGGAGCTGTTTTTT. This translates into CASRKGQGGTWELFF.